Below are 19 T cell receptor beta chains sequenced from a single sample in a study of beta chain features in type 1 diabetes. Sequenced material consisted of expressed TCRB transcripts (all of the isolated RNA was reverse transcribed). The data were produced by immunoSEQ multiplex PCR, yet TCRdb's version contains in-frame clones alone and is incomplete. The sample holds fewer than 400,000 clones, roughly 8% seen once. The sample consisted of central memory CD4+ T cells from blood. The source of these receptors is a woman aged 18-35 years in good health.

This clone was recorded at least ten times. The rearrangement links TRBV28 to TRBJ2-7; D is possibly TRBD2 (5 bases). CDR3 size: 13 residues. CDR1 is MDHEN, CDR2 SYDVKM, per germline. Trimming took off 10 bases at V and 7 bases at J, with 20 bases between the two ends. CDR3: CATSFRGKEEQYF. As DNA, the CDR3 is TGTGCCACTTCCTTTCGGGGAAAGGAAGAGCAGTACTTC.

The genes are TRBV18 and TRBJ2-7; TRBD2 is a possible D gene (6 bases). The V gene lost 3 bases and the J gene lost 1 base, with 13 bases spanning the gap. This CDR3 region has 15 residues. CDR1 is KGHSH, CDR2 LQKENI, per germline. CDR3 loop: CASSPAAGGSYEQYF. As DNA, the CDR3 is TGTGCCAGCTCACCTGCAGCCGGAGGGTCCTACGAGCAGTACTTC.

This clone has a handful of counts. The chain employs TRBV7-9 and TRBJ2-2; the D is unclear. This CDR3 is built from 14 residues. The V gene lost 5 bases and the J gene lost 8 bases, with 15 bases spanning the gap. Germline V gene sequence: CDR1 SEHNR, CDR2 FQNEAQ (reference sequence). The DNA of the CDR3 is TGTGCCAGCAGCCTCAGGCAGGTCCTGGGGGAGCTGTTTTTT. Encoded protein: CASSLRQVLGELFF. Looking up the rest from reference TRBV7-9 and TRBJ2-2 gives the full variable domain: DTGVSQNPRHKITKRGQNVTFRCDPISEHNRLYWYRQTLGQGPEFLTYFQNEAQLEKSRLLSDRFSAERPKGSFSTLEIQRTEQGDSAMYLCASSLRQVLGELFFGEGSRLTVL.

The chain uses TRBV4-2 and TRBJ2-5, with D perhaps matching TRBD2 (5 bases). The CDR3 totals 16 residues. Deletions cut 5 bases from V and 4 bases from J, with 20 bases between. CDR1 and CDR2 (germline): LGHNA, YNFKEQ. The CDR3 protein is CASSARFTGSGETQYF. The CDR3 nucleotides read TGTGCCAGCAGCGCTCGATTTACTGGGAGTGGAGAGACCCAGTACTTC.

This clone was counted only a few times. The chain combines TRBV29-1 with TRBJ2-5; 8 bases are shared with TRBD1. With 6 bases clipped from V and 4 bases from J, the junction kept 4 bases outside the gene matches. CDR1 and CDR2 (germline): SQVTM, ANQGSEA. CDR3 length: 12 residues. The CDR3 region is CSVAGGRETQYF. The CDR3 region has the DNA TGCAGCGTCGCAGGGGGCCGAGAGACCCAGTACTTC. The full variable domain, completed using reference TRBV29-1 and TRBJ2-5, is SAVISQKPSRDICQRGTSLTIQCQVDSQVTMMFWYRQQPGQSLTLIATANQGSEATYESGFVIDKFPISRPNLTFSTLTVSNMSPEDSSIYLCSVAGGRETQYFGPGTRLLVL.

This clone was detected a few times. The V call is TRBV7-2, the J call TRBJ2-1; TRBD2 matches at 8 bases. CDR3 size: 15 residues. Germline CDR1 SGHTA, CDR2 FQGNSA. V shed 6 bases and J 9 bases; nucleotides not matched to a gene: 13. The CDR3 loop reads CASRKGEREYVEQFF. The DNA of the CDR3 is TGTGCCAGCAGGAAGGGGGAGCGGGAGTATGTTGAGCAGTTCTTC.

Regarding this clone: The junction shows a germline mismatch at one end, possibly a read error. The J gene is TRBJ2-1, the V gene TRBV7-7; no definite D call. The CDR3 extends over 13 amino acids. Germline CDR1 is SSHAT and CDR2 is FNYEAQ (reference sequence). The CDR3 loop reads CASSLDSLGEQFF. DNA of the CDR3: TGTGCTAGCAGCTTAGATAGTCTGGGAGAGCAGTTCTTC.

This clone has a count of ten or more. The chain carries TRBV10-3 and TRBJ2-3; 14 bases agree with TRBD2. V trimming: 3 bases; J trimming: 4 bases; junction bases outside the gene matches: 3. The germline gives CDR1 ENHRY, CDR2 SYGVKD. The CDR3 consists of 16 residues. The CDR3 loop reads CAISDGTSGSADTQYF. CDR3 DNA: TGTGCCATCAGTGACGGGACTAGCGGGAGTGCAGATACGCAGTATTTT.

The J gene is TRBJ1-5, the V gene TRBV15; D perhaps matches TRBD1 (6 bases). V dropped 3 bases and J dropped 4 bases, with 19 bases sitting between them. There are 17 residues in the CDR3. The germline V gene has CDR1 LNHNV and CDR2 YYDKDF (reference sequence). The CDR3 nucleotides read TGTGCCACCAGCAGTGGCCGGGGACAACAAAGGAATCAGCCCCAGCATTTT. Translated: CATSSGRGQQRNQPQHF.

This clone was seen a handful of times. The rearrangement joins TRBV10-1 to TRBJ2-1, with 7 nucleotides matching TRBD2. V lost 0 bases and J lost 9; bases outside the gene matches: 14. Germline V gene data show CDR1 as WNHNN and CDR2 as SYGVQD (reference sequence). The CDR3 extends over 17 amino acids. The CDR3 loop is CASSESSGGGKSSEQFF. As DNA, the CDR3 is TGCGCCAGCAGTGAGTCGTCGGGGGGAGGTAAGAGCAGTGAGCAGTTCTTC.

In this sample, this clone turned up a few times. The rearrangement joins TRBV7-9 to TRBJ2-7; D is ambiguous. Germline CDR1 reads SEHNR; CDR2 reads FQNEAQ (reference sequence). V lost 4 bases and J lost 5, with 6 bases in between. The CDR3 sequence is 11 residues long. CDR3 coding DNA: TGTGCCAGCAGCTCCGCGGACGAGCAGTACTTC. Its translation is CASSSADEQYF.

This clone was observed a handful of times. V gene TRBV27 combines with J gene TRBJ2-4; D could derive from TRBD1 or TRBD2 (6 bases each). CDR1 is MNHEY, CDR2 SMNVEV, per germline (reference sequence). The CDR3 is 14 residues long. Trimming removed 3 bases at V and 7 bases at J, with 13 bases between. The CDR3 nucleotides are TGTGCCAGCAGTTTCACGGGGGCAGTGAACATTCAGTACTTC. It specifies CASSFTGAVNIQYF.

The rearrangement links TRBV28 to TRBJ2-1; no firm D call. V gave up 6 bases and J gave up 9 bases, with 15 bases separating them. Germline loops: CDR1 MDHEN, CDR2 SYDVKM. This CDR3 has 13 residues. CDR3: CASRLPTDREQFF. The CDR3 coding sequence is TGTGCCAGCAGGTTACCAACCGATCGTGAGCAGTTCTTC.

This clone was counted a few times. The rearrangement uses TRBV28 and TRBJ1-5; D possibly corresponds to TRBD1 (5 bases). The CDR3 extends over 15 amino acids. Germline V lookup: CDR1 MDHEN, CDR2 SYDVKM. With 7 bases removed from V and 5 bases from J, the gap between germline ends came to 18 bases. The CDR3 nucleotides read TGTGCCAGCACGCGGCAGGGAGACGGTCATCAGCCCCAGCATTTT. Amino acids: CASTRQGDGHQPQHF.

This clone was observed many times. The same CDR3 can be traced to other DNA sequences in this sample. This chain links TRBV10-3 with TRBJ2-5; no definite D call. The ends were cut back, 3 bases at V and 4 bases at J, with 6 bases in the middle. The CDR3 is 12 amino acids. The germline CDR1 and CDR2 sequences are ENHRY and SYGVKD. This chain's CDR3 is CAISDSTETQYF. The CDR3 DNA reads as TGTGCCATCAGTGATTCGACAGAGACCCAGTACTTC.

There are a few counts of this clone. The V gene is TRBV2, the J gene TRBJ2-5, with D perhaps TRBD2 (6 bases). The CDR3 has 15 residues. The V gene lost 2 bases and the J gene lost 1 base, with 11 bases spanning the gap. The germline CDR1 and CDR2 sequences are SNHLY and FYNNEI. DNA of the CDR3: TGTGCCAGCAGTGAAAATAGCGGTATCCAAGAGACCCAGTACTTC. Translation gives CASSENSGIQETQYF.

The chain is built from TRBV6-4 and TRBJ2-1; 9 nucleotides agree with TRBD2. CDR3 size: 15 residues. J was trimmed by 8 bases and V by 0 bases; bases with no gene match: 5. Germline values: CDR1 MRHNA, CDR2 SNTAGT. The DNA of the CDR3 is TGTGCCAGCAGTGACTCGGCGGGAGGGCCTGATGAGCAGTTCTTC. It encodes CASSDSAGGPDEQFF.

The V gene is TRBV5-6, the J gene TRBJ1-3; D not resolved. The CDR3 has 14 residues. The ends were cut back, 1 base at V and 1 base at J, with 6 bases in the middle. Germline V gene sequence: CDR1 SGHDT, CDR2 YYEEEE. CDR3 bases: TGTGCCAGCAGCTTGCAGATATCTGGAAACACCATATATTTT. Translating gives CASSLQISGNTIYF.

The V gene is TRBV7-8, the J gene TRBJ1-5; a possible D gene is TRBD1 (5 bases). The CDR3 is made up of 14 amino acids. Germline CDR1 SGHVS, CDR2 FQNEAQ. CDR3 sequence reads: CASGGEYSNQPQHF. Written as DNA, the CDR3 is TGTGCGAGCGGGGGGGAATATAGCAATCAGCCCCAGCATTTT. Full variable domain (rest looked up from reference TRBV7-8 and TRBJ1-5): GAGVSQSPRYKVAKRGQDVALRCDPISGHVSLFWYQQALGQGPEFLTYFQNEAQLDKSGLPSDRFFAERPEGSVSTLKIQRTQQEDSAVYLCASGGEYSNQPQHFGDGTRLSIL.